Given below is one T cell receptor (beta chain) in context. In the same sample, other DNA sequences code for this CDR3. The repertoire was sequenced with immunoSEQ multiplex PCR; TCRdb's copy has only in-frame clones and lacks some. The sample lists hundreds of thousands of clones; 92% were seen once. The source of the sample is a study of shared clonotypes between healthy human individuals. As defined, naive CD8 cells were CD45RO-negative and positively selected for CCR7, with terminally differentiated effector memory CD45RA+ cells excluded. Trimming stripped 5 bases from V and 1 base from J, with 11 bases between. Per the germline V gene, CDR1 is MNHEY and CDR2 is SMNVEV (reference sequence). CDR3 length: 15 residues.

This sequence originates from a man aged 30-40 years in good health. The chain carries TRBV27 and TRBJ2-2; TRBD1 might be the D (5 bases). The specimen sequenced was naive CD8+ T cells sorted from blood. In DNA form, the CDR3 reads TGTGCCAGCAGTCCCCGAGACAGGAACACCGGGGAGCTGTTTTTT. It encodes CASSPRDRNTGELFF.